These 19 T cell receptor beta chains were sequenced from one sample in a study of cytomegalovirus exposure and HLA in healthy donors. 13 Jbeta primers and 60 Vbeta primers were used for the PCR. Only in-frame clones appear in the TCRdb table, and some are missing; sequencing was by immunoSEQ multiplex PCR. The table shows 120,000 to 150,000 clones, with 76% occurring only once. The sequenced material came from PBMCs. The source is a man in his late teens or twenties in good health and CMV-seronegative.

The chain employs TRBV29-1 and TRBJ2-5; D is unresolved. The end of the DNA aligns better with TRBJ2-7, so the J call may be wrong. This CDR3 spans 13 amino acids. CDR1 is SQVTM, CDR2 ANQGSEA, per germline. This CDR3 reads CSVEGDKTYEQYF. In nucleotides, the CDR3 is TGCAGCGTTGAAGGTGACAAGACCTACGAGCAGTACTTC.

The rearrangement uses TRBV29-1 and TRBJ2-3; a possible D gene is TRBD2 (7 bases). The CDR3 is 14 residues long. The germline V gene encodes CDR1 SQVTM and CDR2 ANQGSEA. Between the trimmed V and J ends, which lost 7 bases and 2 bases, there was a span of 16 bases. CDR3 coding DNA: TGCAGCGCCGGGGGGCTAGCGGTCACAGATACGCAGTATTTT. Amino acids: CSAGGLAVTDTQYF.

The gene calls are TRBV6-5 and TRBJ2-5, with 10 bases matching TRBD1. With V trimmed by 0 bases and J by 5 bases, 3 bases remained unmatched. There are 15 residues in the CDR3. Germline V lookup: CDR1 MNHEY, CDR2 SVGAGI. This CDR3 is CASSYSGTGDETQYF. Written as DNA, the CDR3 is TGTGCCAGCAGTTACTCCGGGACAGGGGATGAGACCCAGTACTTC.

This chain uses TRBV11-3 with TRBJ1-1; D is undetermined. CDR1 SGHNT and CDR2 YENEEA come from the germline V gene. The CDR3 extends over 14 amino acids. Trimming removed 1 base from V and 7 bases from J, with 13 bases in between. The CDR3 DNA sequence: TGTGCCAGCAGCTTAGCGTCAAGAGGCCATGAAGCTTTCTTT. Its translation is CASSLASRGHEAFF.

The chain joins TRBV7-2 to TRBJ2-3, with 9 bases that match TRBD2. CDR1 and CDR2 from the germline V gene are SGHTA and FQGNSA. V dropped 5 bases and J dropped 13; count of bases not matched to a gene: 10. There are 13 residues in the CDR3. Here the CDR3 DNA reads TGTGCCAGCAGCCAGAGTGCGCTAGCGGGAAAGTATTTT. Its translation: CASSQSALAGKYF.

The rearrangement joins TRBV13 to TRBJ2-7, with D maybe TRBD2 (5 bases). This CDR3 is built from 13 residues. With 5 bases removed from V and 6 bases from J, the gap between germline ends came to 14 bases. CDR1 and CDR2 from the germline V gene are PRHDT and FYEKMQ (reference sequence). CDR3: CASSTLRALEQYF. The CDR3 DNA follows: TGTGCCAGCAGCACCTTGAGGGCCCTCGAGCAGTACTTC.

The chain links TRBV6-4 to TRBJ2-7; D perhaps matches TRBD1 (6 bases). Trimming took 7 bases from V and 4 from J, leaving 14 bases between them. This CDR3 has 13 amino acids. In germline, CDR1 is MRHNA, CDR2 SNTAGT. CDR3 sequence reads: CASIFDRTYEQYF. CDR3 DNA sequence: TGTGCCAGCATTTTCGACAGGACTTACGAGCAGTACTTC.

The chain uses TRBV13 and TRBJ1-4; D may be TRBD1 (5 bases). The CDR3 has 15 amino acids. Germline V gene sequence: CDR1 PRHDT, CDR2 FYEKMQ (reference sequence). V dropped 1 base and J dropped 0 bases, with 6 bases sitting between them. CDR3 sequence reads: CASSLVGATNEKLFF. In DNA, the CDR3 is TGTGCCAGCAGCTTAGTAGGGGCAACTAATGAAAAACTGTTTTTT.

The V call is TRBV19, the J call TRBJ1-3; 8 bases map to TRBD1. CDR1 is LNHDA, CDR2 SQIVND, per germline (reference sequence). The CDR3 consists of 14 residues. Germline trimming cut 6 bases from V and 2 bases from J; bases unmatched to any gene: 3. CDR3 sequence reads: CASRLQGAGNTIYF. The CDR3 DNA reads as TGTGCCAGTAGGTTACAGGGGGCTGGAAACACCATATATTTT.

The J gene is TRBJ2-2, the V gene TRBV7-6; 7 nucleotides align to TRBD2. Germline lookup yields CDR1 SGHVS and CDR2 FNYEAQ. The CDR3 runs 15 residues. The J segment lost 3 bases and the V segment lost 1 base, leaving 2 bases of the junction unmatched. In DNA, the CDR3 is TGTGCCAGCAGCTTAGAACTAGCGTACACCGGGGAGCTGTTTTTT. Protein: CASSLELAYTGELFF. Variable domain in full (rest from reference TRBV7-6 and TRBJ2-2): GAGVSQSPRYKVTKRGQDVALRCDPISGHVSLYWYRQALGQGPEFLTYFNYEAQQDKSGLPNDRFSAERPEGSISTLTIQRTEQRDSAMYRCASSLELAYTGELFFGEGSRLTVL.

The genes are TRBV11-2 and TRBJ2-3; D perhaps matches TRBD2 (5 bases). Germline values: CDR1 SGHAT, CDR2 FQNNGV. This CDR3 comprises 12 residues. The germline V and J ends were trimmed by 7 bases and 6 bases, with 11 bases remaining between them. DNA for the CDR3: TGTGCCAGCAAGCTAACGGGGGATACGCAGTATTTT. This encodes CASKLTGDTQYF.

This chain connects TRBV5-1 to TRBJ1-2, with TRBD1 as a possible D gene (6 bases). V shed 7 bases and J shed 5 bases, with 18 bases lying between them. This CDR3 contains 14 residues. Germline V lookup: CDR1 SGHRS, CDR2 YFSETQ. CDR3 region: CASSAGQRLYGYTF. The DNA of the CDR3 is TGCGCCAGCTCCGCTGGACAGCGTCTTTATGGCTACACCTTC.

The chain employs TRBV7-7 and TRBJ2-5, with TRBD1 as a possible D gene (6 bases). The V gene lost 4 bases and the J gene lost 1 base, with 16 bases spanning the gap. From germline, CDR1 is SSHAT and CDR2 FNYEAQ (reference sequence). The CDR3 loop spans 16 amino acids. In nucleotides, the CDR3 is TGTGCCAGCAGCTCTGCTCCAGGGGCAGGCCAAGAGACCCAGTACTTC. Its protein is CASSSAPGAGQETQYF.

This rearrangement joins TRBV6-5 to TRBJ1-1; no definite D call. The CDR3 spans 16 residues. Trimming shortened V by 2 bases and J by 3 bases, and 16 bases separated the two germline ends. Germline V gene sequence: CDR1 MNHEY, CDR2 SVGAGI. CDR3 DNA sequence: TGTGCCAGCAGTTACCGGGTCGGGAAATGGGACACTGAAGCTTTCTTT. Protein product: CASSYRVGKWDTEAFF.

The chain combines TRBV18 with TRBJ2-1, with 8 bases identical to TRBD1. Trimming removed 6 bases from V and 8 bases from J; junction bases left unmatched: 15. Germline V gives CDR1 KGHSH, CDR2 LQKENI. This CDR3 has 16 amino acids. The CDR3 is CASSRTGMGSFDEQFF. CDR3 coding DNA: TGTGCCAGCTCTAGGACAGGGATGGGGTCATTCGATGAGCAGTTCTTC.

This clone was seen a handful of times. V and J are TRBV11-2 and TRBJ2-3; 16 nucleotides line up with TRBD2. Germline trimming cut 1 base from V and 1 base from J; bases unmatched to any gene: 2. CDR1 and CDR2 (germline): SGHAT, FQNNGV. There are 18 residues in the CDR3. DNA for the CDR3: TGTGCCAGCAGCTTAGGGGGACTAGCGGGGGGGCGCACAGATACGCAGTATTTT. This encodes CASSLGGLAGGRTDTQYF. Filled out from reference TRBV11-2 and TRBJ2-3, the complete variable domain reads EAGVAQSPRYKIIEKRQSVAFWCNPISGHATLYWYQQILGQGPKLLIQFQNNGVVDDSQLPKDRFSAERLKGVDSTLKIQPAKLEDSAVYLCASSLGGLAGGRTDTQYFGPGTRLTVL.

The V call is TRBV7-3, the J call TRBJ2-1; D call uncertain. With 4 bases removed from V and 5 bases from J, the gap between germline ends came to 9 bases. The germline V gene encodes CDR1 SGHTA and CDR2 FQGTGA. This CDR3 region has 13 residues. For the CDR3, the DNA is TGTGCCAGCAGCTCCGCGTCGGACAATGAGCAGTTCTTC. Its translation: CASSSASDNEQFF.

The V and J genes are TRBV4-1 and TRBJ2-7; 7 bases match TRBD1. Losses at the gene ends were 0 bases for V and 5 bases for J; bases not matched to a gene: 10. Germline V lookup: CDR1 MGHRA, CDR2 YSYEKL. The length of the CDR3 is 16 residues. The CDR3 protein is CASSQDWTGIGDEQYF. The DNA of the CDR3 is TGCGCCAGCAGCCAAGACTGGACAGGTATTGGGGACGAGCAGTACTTC.

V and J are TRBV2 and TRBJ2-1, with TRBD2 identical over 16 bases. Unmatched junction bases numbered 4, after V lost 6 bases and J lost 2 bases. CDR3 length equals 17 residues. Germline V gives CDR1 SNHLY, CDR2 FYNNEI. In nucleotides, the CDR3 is TGTGCCAGCAGGGCCGGGACTAGCGGGGGGGCCTACAATGAGCAGTTCTTC. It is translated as CASRAGTSGGAYNEQFF.